What follows are 8 T cell receptor beta chains derived from one specimen sequenced in a study of shared clonotypes between healthy human individuals (TCRdb year 2020). The protocol used for the library was the immunoSEQ multiplex PCR assay. Entries here come from immuneACCESS through TCRdb and include only in-frame sequences with V and J called. Some clones fail to appear in such tables; in the studies checked, an unresolved V gene covers under half of the shortfall, and the cause of the remainder is unknown. This sample comprises 780,000 or so clones, about two thirds of them detected only once. The ten largest clones represent over 1.5% of the sample. The material sequenced was memory CD4+ T cells sorted from blood. Read against the paper, the sample's cell subset or site label means: CD45RA-negative fraction. The receptor set was obtained from a woman aged 25 to 39 in good health.

J is TRBJ2-5 and V is TRBV2; 12 bases line up with TRBD2. The length of the CDR3 is 15 residues. The junction had 6 bases not matched to a gene; V was cut back by 5 bases and J by 5 bases. Germline V gene sequence: CDR1 SNHLY, CDR2 FYNNEI. The CDR3 is CASSRLAGVLETQYF. CDR3 bases: TGTGCCAGCAGTAGACTAGCGGGAGTTTTGGAGACCCAGTACTTC.

This clone was observed a handful of times. The chain joins TRBV29-1 to TRBJ1-3, with a weak D call TRBD1 (5 bases). Per the germline V gene, CDR1 is SQVTM and CDR2 is ANQGSEA. V was pared by 4 bases and J by 0 bases, with 13 bases between. CDR3 length: 15 residues. CDR3 sequence reads: CSVALTGRSGNTIYF. The CDR3 DNA reads as TGCAGCGTTGCCCTTACAGGCCGCTCTGGAAACACCATATATTTT.

This clone was found once. This CDR3 is also generated by other DNA sequences in the sample. The chain combines TRBV5-1 with TRBJ2-1, with D possibly matching TRBD1 (6 bases). With 4 bases removed from V and 0 bases from J, the gap between germline ends came to 11 bases. This CDR3 contains 15 residues. Germline V gives CDR1 SGHRS, CDR2 YFSETQ. CDR3 nucleotides: TGCGCCAGCAGCCAGGACAGTTCCTCCTACAATGAGCAGTTCTTC. Protein sequence: CASSQDSSSYNEQFF.

The CDR3 DNA reads as TGTGCCAGCAGTTCCCGGGGGGCGAACACTGAAGCTTTCTTT. Residues: CASSSRGANTEAFF. V gene TRBV28 combines with J gene TRBJ1-1, with D possibly being TRBD1 (6 bases). This CDR3 comprises 14 residues. Germline values: CDR1 MDHEN, CDR2 SYDVKM. The germline V and J ends were trimmed by 4 bases and 1 base, with 10 bases remaining between them. The full variable domain, completed using reference TRBV28 and TRBJ1-1, is DVKVTQSSRYLVKRTGEKVFLECVQDMDHENMFWYRQDPGLGLRLIYFSYDVKMKEKGDIPEGYSVSREKKERFSLILESASTNQTSMYLCASSSRGANTEAFFGQGTRLTVV.

As regards this clone: Other DNA sequences in the same sample also yield this CDR3. V gene TRBV6-6 combines with J gene TRBJ1-5, with 9 positions matching TRBD1. The CDR3 contains 14 residues. After removal of 5 bases from V and 6 bases from J, the junction contained 5 bases not matched to a gene. Germline CDR1 is MNHNY and CDR2 is SVGAGI (reference sequence). CDR3 loop: CASSPLTGGQPQHF. DNA of the CDR3: TGTGCCAGCAGTCCACTGACAGGGGGTCAGCCCCAGCATTTT.

The chain uses TRBV27 and TRBJ1-2; TRBD1 is a possible D gene (6 bases). The CDR3 extends over 17 amino acids. Trimming pared 6 bases from V and 3 bases from J, leaving 23 bases between. Germline V CDR1 and CDR2: MNHEY, SMNVEV (reference sequence). The CDR3 protein is CASRPRTESRRDYGYTF. The CDR3 nucleotides are TGTGCCAGCAGACCAAGGACAGAGTCCAGAAGGGACTATGGCTACACCTTC.

The chain employs TRBV19 and TRBJ2-3; 12 bases align to TRBD2. Trimming removed 5 bases from V and 2 bases from J; junction bases left unmatched: 5. The CDR3 has 16 amino acids. Germline assignment: CDR1 LNHDA and CDR2 SQIVND (reference sequence). Written as DNA, the CDR3 is TGTGCCAGTAGTCCTGGACTAGCGGGGATCACAGATACGCAGTATTTT. Its translation is CASSPGLAGITDTQYF.

This chain joins TRBV5-4 and TRBJ1-1; D perhaps matches TRBD1 (6 bases). The germline CDR1 and CDR2 sequences are SGHNT and YYREEE (reference sequence). The CDR3 runs 13 residues. V was pared by 4 bases and J by 3 bases, with 10 bases between. The CDR3 loop reads CASSQGLDTEAFF. The CDR3 coding sequence is TGTGCCAGCAGCCAGGGGTTGGACACTGAAGCTTTCTTT.